This T cell receptor beta chain appears in the sequencing data of a study of PD-1 blockade in classical Hodgkin lymphoma. Only in-frame clones appear in the TCRdb table, and some are missing; sequencing was by immunoSEQ multiplex PCR. The repertoire holds about 58,000 clones, under 95% seen once, with 8.5% to 12% in the top ten. Relapse after autologous stem cell transplantation occurred in every patient, and brentuximab vedotin exposure varied. The receptor's source is a human donor with classical Hodgkin lymphoma. The material sequenced was peripheral blood mononuclear cells (PBMCs), taken before the second cycle of nivolumab.

In DNA, the CDR3 is TGCAGCGCTCGGGACAGGGATTACGAGCAGTACTTC. It specifies CSARDRDYEQYF. The chain couples TRBV29-1 to TRBJ2-7; TRBD1 aligns across 9 bases. From germline, CDR1 is SQVTM and CDR2 ANQGSEA. The CDR3 contains 12 residues. V dropped 7 bases and J dropped 4; count of bases not matched to a gene: 5.